The 27 T cell receptor beta chains in this list originate from one sample, sequenced in a study of T cell responses to AZD1222 COVID-19 vaccine. Only in-frame clones appear in the TCRdb table, and some are missing; sequencing was by immunoSEQ multiplex PCR. The top ten clones hold 5% to 5.5% of a sample with approximately 150,000 clones, 93% of them seen once. The specimen comprised peripheral blood, sampled on day 0 of AZD1222 vaccination. The receptors here all came from an adult in good health.

This clone was counted a single time. V usage is TRBV5-1 and J usage is TRBJ2-3; D is perhaps TRBD1 (6 bases). The germline gives CDR1 SGHRS, CDR2 YFSETQ. Trimming stripped 1 base from V and 2 bases from J, with 11 bases between. CDR3 length equals 15 residues. CDR3 region: CASSLRGTLTDTQYF. The CDR3 bases are TGCGCCAGCAGCTTGAGGGGGACCCTCACAGATACGCAGTATTTT.

This clone showed up just a few times. The rearrangement joins TRBV10-3 to TRBJ2-1; 9 positions agree with TRBD2. The V gene end was trimmed by 6 bases and the J gene end by 0 bases; junction bases not matched to a gene: 6. The CDR3 spans 16 residues. CDR1 is ENHRY and CDR2 is SYGVKD in the germline V gene. Here the CDR3 reads CAISVASGNSYNEQFF. Here the CDR3 DNA reads TGTGCCATCAGCGTAGCTAGCGGGAACTCCTACAATGAGCAGTTCTTC.

The V call is TRBV30, the J call TRBJ1-4, with no clear D. V shed 8 bases and J shed 5 bases, with 18 bases lying between them. The CDR3 totals 14 residues. Germline assignment: CDR1 GTSNPN and CDR2 SVGIG (reference sequence). This CDR3 is CAGTEVMVNEKLFF. CDR3 sequence (DNA): TGTGCCGGCACTGAGGTTATGGTGAATGAAAAACTGTTTTTT.

The J gene is TRBJ2-7, the V gene TRBV20-1; D remains ambiguous. The germline V and J ends were trimmed by 4 bases and 6 bases, with 10 bases remaining between them. CDR3 size: 11 residues. Germline V lookup: CDR1 DFQATT, CDR2 SNEGSKA (reference sequence). The CDR3, as DNA: TGCAGTGCTATCATAGTTAGCGAGCAGTACTTC. This translates into CSAIIVSEQYF.

V is TRBV29-1 and J is TRBJ1-3; D unclear. Trimming stripped 4 bases from V and 0 bases from J, with 4 bases between. The germline gives CDR1 SQVTM, CDR2 ANQGSEA. CDR3 length equals 12 residues. CDR3 nucleotide sequence: TGCAGCGTTGCAAACTCTGGAAACACCATATATTTT. Protein product: CSVANSGNTIYF. Supplemented by reference TRBV29-1 and TRBJ1-3, the full variable domain reads SAVISQKPSRDICQRGTSLTIQCQVDSQVTMMFWYRQQPGQSLTLIATANQGSEATYESGFVIDKFPISRPNLTFSTLTVSNMSPEDSSIYLCSVANSGNTIYFGEGSWLTVV.

This clone was detected only once. J is TRBJ2-1 and V is TRBV7-9, with D perhaps TRBD2 (6 bases). V shed 5 bases and J shed 3 bases, with 14 bases lying between them. This CDR3 spans 15 amino acids. CDR1 is SEHNR and CDR2 is FQNEAQ in the germline V gene (reference sequence). The chain's CDR3 is CASSPRDLDYNEQFF. CDR3 bases: TGTGCCAGCAGCCCGCGGGACCTGGACTACAATGAGCAGTTCTTC.

This chain connects TRBV3-1 (or the pseudogene TRBV3-2) to TRBJ2-3, with D possibly matching TRBD1 (5 bases). CDR1 LGHDT and CDR2 YNNKEL come from the germline V gene (reference sequence). The germline V and J ends were trimmed by 7 bases and 2 bases, with 10 bases remaining between them. CDR3 length: 13 amino acids. The CDR3 DNA reads TGTGCCAGCAATCCAGGGTACACAGATACGCAGTATTTT. Its protein product is CASNPGYTDTQYF.

The chain uses TRBV20-1 and TRBJ2-5; D ambiguous. The V end was cut by 6 bases, the J end by 6 bases, with 11 bases between. Germline V gene data show CDR1 as DFQATT and CDR2 as SNEGSKA (reference sequence). The CDR3 runs to 11 residues. The chain's CDR3 is CSAILAKTQYF. The CDR3 bases are TGCAGTGCCATTCTGGCGAAGACCCAGTACTTC.

V is TRBV4-1 and J is TRBJ1-2, with D perhaps TRBD1 (6 bases). CDR1 is MGHRA and CDR2 is YSYEKL in the germline V gene. V was trimmed by 0 bases and J by 8 bases, leaving 13 bases between them. The CDR3 is made up of 14 amino acids. CDR3: CASSQESGGLGYTF. The CDR3 DNA sequence: TGCGCCAGCAGCCAAGAAAGCGGGGGGCTGGGCTACACCTTC.

The chain links TRBV12-3 or TRBV12-4 to TRBJ1-2; D possibly corresponds to TRBD1 (6 bases). CDR3 length equals 12 residues. The V end lost 6 bases, the J end lost 5 bases, and 10 bases lay between the germline ends. CDR3 sequence: CASSGQRYGYTF. CDR3 nucleotide sequence: TGTGCCAGCAGCGGACAGCGATATGGCTACACCTTC.

A single count supports this clone. This chain uses TRBV4-2 with TRBJ1-5; D gene unclear. Looked up from germline, CDR1 is LGHNA and CDR2 is YNFKEQ. V lost 2 bases, J lost 4 bases, and 9 bases lay in between. The CDR3 runs 14 residues. As DNA, the CDR3 is TGTGCCAGCAGCCAATTCGGGCCTAATCAGCCCCAGCATTTT. It translates to CASSQFGPNQPQHF.

DNA for the CDR3: TGTGCCAGCAGCCGGCGTCACAGTACGAACACCGGGGAGCTGTTTTTT. It translates to CASSRRHSTNTGELFF. J is TRBJ2-2 and V is TRBV5-4; D is unclear. The germline gives CDR1 SGHNT, CDR2 YYREEE (reference sequence). CDR3 size: 16 residues. V was trimmed by 4 bases and J by 0 bases, leaving 13 bases between them.

The V call is TRBV5-1, the J call TRBJ2-7; TRBD1 agrees at 8 bases. Germline-derived CDR1 and CDR2 are SGHRS and YFSETQ. Germline trimming cut 4 bases from V and 3 bases from J; bases unmatched to any gene: 6. CDR3 length: 14 residues. CDR3 in amino acids: CASSQGAGGYEQYF. The CDR3 DNA reads TGCGCCAGCAGCCAGGGGGCAGGGGGCTACGAGCAGTACTTC.

The chain recombines TRBV14 with TRBJ1-5, with D uncertain. The CDR3 length is 14 residues. CDR1 and CDR2 (germline): SGHDN, FVKESK. V gave up 10 bases and J gave up 3 bases, with 16 bases separating them. The CDR3 here is CANEYIRHNQPQHF. The CDR3 DNA reads as TGTGCCAACGAGTATATCAGACACAATCAGCCCCAGCATTTT.

The DNA for the CDR3 is TGTGCCAGCAGCTTCGCAGTCGCACTAGCGGGTAAAAGCACAGATACGCAGTATTTT. This translates into CASSFAVALAGKSTDTQYF. This chain joins TRBV5-6 and TRBJ2-3; 9 nucleotides match TRBD2. Germline CDR1 is SGHDT and CDR2 is YYEEEE. V was clipped by 2 bases and J by 0 bases; unmatched bases: 13. The CDR3 is 19 residues long.

The V call is TRBV7-9, the J call TRBJ2-1, with a tentative D call TRBD1 (5 bases). There are 13 residues in the CDR3. V dropped 4 bases and J dropped 4 bases, with 8 bases sitting between them. The germline gives CDR1 SEHNR, CDR2 FQNEAQ (reference sequence). CDR3 coding DNA: TGTGCCAGCAGCTACAGACAGTACAATGAGCAGTTCTTC. This sequence encodes CASSYRQYNEQFF.

This CDR3 is CASSQPPFVPRGRSYEQYF. The CDR3, as DNA: TGTGCCAGCAGTCAGCCCCCTTTTGTCCCCAGGGGTAGGTCCTACGAGCAGTACTTC. The gene calls are TRBV28 and TRBJ2-7; the D gene is possibly TRBD1 (6 bases). Germline lookup yields CDR1 MDHEN and CDR2 SYDVKM. Between the trimmed V and J ends, which lost 5 bases and 1 base, there was a span of 27 bases. CDR3 length equals 19 residues.

The chain carries TRBV5-4 and TRBJ2-1; TRBD2 aligns across 7 bases. This CDR3 is built from 14 residues. The V and J ends lost 2 bases and 5 bases, in that order; junction bases with no gene match: 4. The V gene's germline CDR1 is SGHNT and CDR2 YYREEE (reference sequence). CDR3 DNA: TGTGCCAGCAGCTTAAAGGCGGGAGACAATGAGCAGTTCTTC. Residues: CASSLKAGDNEQFF. Supplemented by reference TRBV5-4 and TRBJ2-1, the full variable domain reads ETGVTQSPTHLIKTRGQQVTLRCSSQSGHNTVSWYQQALGQGPQFIFQYYREEENGRGNFPPRFSGLQFPNYSSELNVNALELDDSALYLCASSLKAGDNEQFFGPGTRLTVL.

This chain joins TRBV21-1 and TRBJ1-5; the table's D call TRBD1 went unverified against the DNA. TRBV21-1 is a pseudogene. This CDR3 contains 18 residues. The CDR3 DNA reads TGTGCCAGCAGCAAAGAATTGGCGGCGACAGCATTCAATCAGCCCCAGCATTTT. Protein: CASSKELAATAFNQPQHF.

The J gene is TRBJ1-2, the V gene TRBV29-1; D not resolved. V was trimmed by 0 bases and J by 8 bases, leaving 10 bases between them. The CDR3 sequence is 12 residues long. Germline V lookup: CDR1 SQVTM, CDR2 ANQGSEA. The CDR3 DNA reads TGCAGCGTTGAAGAGCCCGGTAAAGGCTACACCTTC. It specifies CSVEEPGKGYTF.

The chain combines TRBV7-2 with TRBJ1-2; D possibly corresponds to TRBD1 (6 bases). Trimming stripped 4 bases from V and 2 bases from J, with 17 bases between. From germline, CDR1 is SGHTA and CDR2 FQGNSA. This CDR3 is 16 amino acids long. Written as DNA, the CDR3 is TGTGCCAGCAGCTCCGCGGTTTGGGGGCTGAACTATGGCTACACCTTC. It yields the protein CASSSAVWGLNYGYTF.

This sequence joins TRBV7-3 and TRBJ2-1, with a possible D match to TRBD2 (5 bases). The V end was cut by 3 bases, the J end by 8 bases, with 11 bases between. Germline-derived CDR1 and CDR2 are SGHTA and FQGTGA. The CDR3 runs 13 residues. This CDR3 reads CASSLKVRDEQFF. The CDR3 DNA reads as TGTGCCAGCAGCTTGAAGGTGAGGGATGAGCAGTTCTTC. Complete variable domain (other parts from reference TRBV7-3 and TRBJ2-1): GAGVSQTPSNKVTEKGKYVELRCDPISGHTALYWYRQSLGQGPEFLIYFQGTGAADDSGLPNDRFFAVRPEGSVSTLKIQRTERGDSAVYLCASSLKVRDEQFFGPGTRLTVL.

The gene calls are TRBV2 and TRBJ2-5, with 10 bases identical to TRBD2. The CDR3 runs to 13 residues. J gave up 5 bases and V 8 bases, and 5 bases lay outside the gene matches. Germline CDR1 SNHLY, CDR2 FYNNEI. The CDR3 spells CASLAGVGETQYF. CDR3 sequence (DNA): TGTGCCAGCCTAGCGGGGGTTGGGGAGACCCAGTACTTC.

This clone was recorded a few times. V is TRBV11-3 and J is TRBJ1-2; D possibly corresponds to TRBD1 (5 bases). This CDR3 spans 13 amino acids. Trimming took 5 bases from V and 4 from J, leaving 11 bases between them. Germline V gene data show CDR1 as SGHNT and CDR2 as YENEEA. The CDR3 nucleotides are TGTGCCAGCAGCGGCGGGACGAGCTATGGCTACACCTTC. Its protein product is CASSGGTSYGYTF.

The chain employs TRBV28 and TRBJ1-1, with D possibly TRBD1 on 6 matching bases. Germline assignment: CDR1 MDHEN and CDR2 SYDVKM. This CDR3 contains 14 residues. The germline V and J ends were trimmed by 4 bases and 4 bases, with 13 bases remaining between them. CDR3 protein: CASSSGQKSTEAFF. As DNA, the CDR3 is TGTGCCAGCAGTTCTGGACAGAAATCCACTGAAGCTTTCTTT.

This rearrangement joins TRBV18 to TRBJ1-2; D not certain. Germline values: CDR1 KGHSH, CDR2 LQKENI. This CDR3 is built from 14 residues. With 0 bases removed from V and 7 bases from J, the gap between germline ends came to 12 bases. CDR3 nucleotides: TGTGCCAGCTCACCACCTGGACGGTTTTCTGGCTACACCTTC. It is translated as CASSPPGRFSGYTF.

This chain connects TRBV14 to TRBJ2-1, with no clear D. V was shortened by 0 bases and J by 3 bases, with 3 bases between the two germline ends. The CDR3 has 13 residues. Looked up from germline, CDR1 is SGHDN and CDR2 is FVKESK. The CDR3 is CASSQDNYNEQFF. The CDR3 nucleotides are TGTGCCAGCAGCCAAGATAACTACAATGAGCAGTTCTTC.